This T cell receptor beta chain was found in a study of Graves' ophthalmopathy and Graves' hyperthyroidism. Germline CDR1 and CDR2: SNHLY and FYNNEI. The CDR3 contains 15 residues. Between the trimmed V and J ends, which lost 6 bases and 0 bases, there was a span of 14 bases. The table lists this clonotype with a few counts. Its specificity is unknown. RNA transcripts yielded amplified TCR beta CDR3 regions. A first-round RT-PCR used HTBI primers, followed by a second-round multiplex PCR. TCRdb reprocessed the multiplex PCR reads via MiXCR and lists one record per CDR3 protein. Of around 170,000 distinct CDR3 sequences listed, 30% to 45% are singletons. Study outcomes and limitations: Ophthalmopathy and stable hyperthyroidism were discriminated by a 13-signature model, with about 90% sensitivity and nearly 84% specificity.

This receptor was taken from a woman between 40 and 55 years old with Graves' ophthalmopathy. The rearrangement links TRBV2 to TRBJ2-5; maybe TRBD2 (5 bases). Sequenced input: peripheral blood. The CDR3 region is CASSEGLFYQETQYF. Written as DNA, the CDR3 is TGTGCCAGCAGCGAGGGTTTGTTCTACCAAGAGACCCAGTACTTC.